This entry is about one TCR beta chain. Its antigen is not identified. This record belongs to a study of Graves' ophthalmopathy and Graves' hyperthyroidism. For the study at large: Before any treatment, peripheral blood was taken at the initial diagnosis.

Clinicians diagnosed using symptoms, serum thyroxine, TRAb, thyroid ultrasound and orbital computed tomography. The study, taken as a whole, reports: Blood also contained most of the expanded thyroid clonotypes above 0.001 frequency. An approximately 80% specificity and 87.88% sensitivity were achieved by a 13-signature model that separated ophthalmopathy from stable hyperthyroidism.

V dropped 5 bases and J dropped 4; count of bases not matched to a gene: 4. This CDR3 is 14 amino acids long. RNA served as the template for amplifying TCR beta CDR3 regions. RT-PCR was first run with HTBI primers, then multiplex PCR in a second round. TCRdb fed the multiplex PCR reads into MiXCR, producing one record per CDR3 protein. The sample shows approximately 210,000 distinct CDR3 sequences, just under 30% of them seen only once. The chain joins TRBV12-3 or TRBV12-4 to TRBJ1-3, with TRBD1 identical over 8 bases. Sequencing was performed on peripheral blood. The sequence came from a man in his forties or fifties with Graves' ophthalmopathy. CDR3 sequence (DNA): TGTGCCAGCAGTCCCGGGACAGGCGGAAACACCATATATTTT. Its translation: CASSPGTGGNTIYF.